This T cell receptor beta chain was sequenced in a study of blood T cell repertoires in COVID-19. Sequencing was performed with immunoSEQ multiplex PCR; in TCRdb, only in-frame clones are kept and a portion is missing. The sample yields a few hundred thousand clones, 80% seen once. Germline-derived CDR1 and CDR2 are SEHNR and FQNEAQ (reference sequence). The CDR3 has 15 residues. V trimming: 5 bases; J trimming: 4 bases; junction bases outside the gene matches: 10. This receptor was taken from a man aged 25 to 45 with acute COVID-19. Input material: PBMCs or T cells enriched from blood (not recorded which). The V and J genes are TRBV7-9 and TRBJ1-1, with 7 bases matching TRBD1. CDR3 coding DNA: TGTGCCAGCAGCGTACAGGGGAAATTAAGCACTGAAGCTTTCTTT. Its protein is CASSVQGKLSTEAFF.